This TCR beta chain is drawn from a study of shared clonotypes between healthy human individuals. It was CD45RO-negative cells, positively selected for CCR7, that made up naive CD8 cells, with terminally differentiated effector memory CD45RA+ cells excluded. The sample holds one count of this clone. Sequenced by immunoSEQ multiplex PCR; TCRdb stores in-frame clones only, minus some. The sample carries millions of clones, about 93% recorded once. The CDR3 sequence is 14 residues long. The V gene's germline CDR1 is SGHRS and CDR2 YFSETQ. Trimming took 4 bases from V and 4 from J; bases not matched to a gene: 4.

The chain carries TRBV5-1 and TRBJ1-1; TRBD1 agrees at 10 bases. The sequenced sample was naive CD8+ T cells from PBMCs. The clonotype was recovered from a man between 18 and 35 years old in good health. Some clones in this sample may be carry-over from other donors' samples. In nucleotides, the CDR3 is TGCGCCAGCAGCCCGGGACAGGGGTTCACTGAAGCTTTCTTT. Amino acid sequence: CASSPGQGFTEAFF. Full variable domain (rest looked up from reference TRBV5-1 and TRBJ1-1): KAGVTQTPRYLIKTRGQQVTLSCSPISGHRSVSWYQQTPGQGLQFLFEYFSETQRNKGNFPGRFSGRQFSNSRSEMNVSTLELGDSALYLCASSPGQGFTEAFFGQGTRLTVV.